The 22 T cell receptor beta chains below were found in one sample sequenced in a study of cytomegalovirus exposure and HLA in healthy donors. It was with 60 Vbeta and 13 Jbeta primers that the PCR ran. The method was immunoSEQ multiplex PCR; TCRdb's version includes in-frame clones alone and lacks a portion of them. The table records approximately 110,000 clones, over 75% of them present only once. Material for sequencing was PBMCs. These receptors all stem from a man aged 30 to 39 in good health and CMV-seropositive.

The rearrangement links TRBV6-6 to TRBJ1-5, with 7 bases matching TRBD1. Germline V lookup: CDR1 MNHNY, CDR2 SVGAGI (reference sequence). With 7 bases clipped from V and 3 bases from J, the junction kept 3 bases outside the gene matches. The CDR3 has 13 amino acids. The CDR3 nucleotides read TGTGCCAGCACAGGGGGATCCAATCAGCCCCAGCATTTT. This translates into CASTGGSNQPQHF.

This clone was counted a single time. For the CDR3, the DNA is TGTGCCAGCAGCCGACCCTACCGGTACAGGAACACTGAAGCTTTCTTT. Protein: CASSRPYRYRNTEAFF. The chain is built from TRBV5-6 and TRBJ1-1; no firm D call. Trimming removed 4 bases from V and 1 base from J, with 17 bases in between. This CDR3 contains 16 residues. Germline assignment: CDR1 SGHDT and CDR2 YYEEEE. Full variable domain (missing parts from reference TRBV5-6 and TRBJ1-1): DAGVTQSPTHLIKTRGQQVTLRCSPKSGHDTVSWYQQALGQGPQFIFQYYEEEERQRGNFPDRFSGHQFPNYSSELNVNALLLGDSALYLCASSRPYRYRNTEAFFGQGTRLTVV.

This rearrangement joins TRBV4-1 to TRBJ2-7, with 8 bases matching TRBD2. CDR1 and CDR2 from the germline V gene are MGHRA and YSYEKL. V shed 1 base and J 2 bases; nucleotides not matched to a gene: 7. The CDR3 totals 16 residues. CDR3 in DNA: TGCGCCAGCAGCCAAGTCTGGGGACTAGAGGCCTACGAGCAGTACTTC. Translating it yields CASSQVWGLEAYEQYF.

This sequence joins TRBV16 and TRBJ2-5; D is possibly TRBD1 (6 bases). Germline V lookup: CDR1 KGHSY, CDR2 FQNENV. This CDR3 region has 13 residues. The V end was cut by 4 bases, the J end by 2 bases, with 8 bases between. CDR3 protein: CASSPGQQETQYF. Here the CDR3 DNA reads TGTGCCAGCAGCCCTGGACAGCAAGAGACCCAGTACTTC.

The chain couples TRBV14 to TRBJ1-4; D call uncertain. This CDR3 has 15 amino acids. Trimming cost V 4 bases and J 6 bases, with 15 bases left between them. In germline, CDR1 is SGHDN, CDR2 FVKESK. CDR3 sequence: CASSPRPGLYEKLFF. CDR3 nucleotides: TGTGCCAGCAGCCCCAGGCCAGGCTTATATGAAAAACTGTTTTTT.

This rearrangement joins TRBV7-2 to TRBJ2-7; 8 nucleotides agree with TRBD2. Per germline, CDR1 SGHTA and CDR2 FQGNSA. This CDR3 spans 15 amino acids. The V and J ends lost 2 bases and 2 bases, in that order; junction bases with no gene match: 5. This chain's CDR3 is CASSLWSGGTYEQYF. The CDR3 DNA is TGTGCCAGCAGCTTATGGAGCGGGGGAACCTACGAGCAGTACTTC.

This rearrangement joins TRBV4-3 to TRBJ2-7; maybe TRBD1 (6 bases). This CDR3 has 16 residues. Trimming removed 0 bases from V and 2 bases from J, with 14 bases in between. CDR1 and CDR2 from the germline V gene are LGHNA and YSLEER. DNA of the CDR3: TGCGCCAGCAGCCAAGATCCCGGCAGGGGAACCTACGAGCAGTACTTC. Its translation is CASSQDPGRGTYEQYF.

The chain joins TRBV5-1 to TRBJ2-3; the D gene is possibly TRBD2 (5 bases). V was pared by 0 bases and J by 0 bases, with 14 bases between. The germline V gene has CDR1 SGHRS and CDR2 YFSETQ. This CDR3 spans 17 amino acids. The DNA of the CDR3 is TGCGCCAGCAGCTTGGGCCGGGATAGCGCGAGCACAGATACGCAGTATTTT. Protein: CASSLGRDSASTDTQYF.

CDR3 residues: CASSLVRDRAQYF. CDR3 DNA: TGTGCCAGCAGCTTGGTTCGGGACAGAGCGCAGTATTTT. The V call is TRBV5-6, the J call TRBJ2-3, with 7 bases aligning to TRBD1. This CDR3 has 13 amino acids. The V and J ends lost 0 bases and 10 bases, in that order; junction bases with no gene match: 5. Germline CDR1 and CDR2: SGHDT and YYEEEE.

The genes are TRBV6-5 and TRBJ2-5; D call uncertain. V dropped 9 bases and J dropped 1 base, with 9 bases sitting between them. This CDR3 comprises 12 residues. Germline V gene data show CDR1 as MNHEY and CDR2 as SVGAGI. CDR3 coding DNA: TGTGCCAGTAGAACTGGCCAAGAGACCCAGTACTTC. Translation gives CASRTGQETQYF.

Notes on this clone: Sequence at one end of the junction differs from germline and may be a read error. The same CDR3 is also encoded by other DNA sequences in this sample. This chain connects TRBV6-5 to TRBJ1-6, with D possibly matching TRBD1 (6 bases). Germline V CDR1 and CDR2: MNHEY, SVGAGI. This CDR3 region has 14 residues. The CDR3: CASTFRGQNSPLHF. Written as DNA, the CDR3 is TGTGCCAGCACCTTTAGGGGACAAAATTCCCCCCTCCACTTT.

The chain combines TRBV5-1 with TRBJ2-5; tentative D call: TRBD2 (7 bases). The CDR3 length is 15 residues. The V end lost 2 bases, the J end lost 5 bases, and 16 bases lay between the germline ends. Germline assignment: CDR1 SGHRS and CDR2 YFSETQ. The CDR3: CASSLGGGRHETQYF. The CDR3 bases are TGCGCCAGCAGCTTAGGGGGGGGCCGGCACGAGACCCAGTACTTC.

This clone was found many times. The V gene is TRBV7-2, the J gene TRBJ1-2; D possibly corresponds to TRBD1 (5 bases). Trimming took 6 bases from V and 8 from J, leaving 22 bases between them. Germline assignment: CDR1 SGHTA and CDR2 FQGNSA. The CDR3 covers 15 residues. The CDR3 DNA sequence: TGTGCCAGCAGTCGGCGGGACTCCAATCCCTCCGGCTACACCTTC. Its translation: CASSRRDSNPSGYTF.

This clone was picked up a small number of times. The chain is built from TRBV30 and TRBJ2-5; TRBD2 matches 8 bases. Germline V gene data show CDR1 as GTSNPN and CDR2 as SVGIG (reference sequence). The V and J ends lost 4 bases and 5 bases, in that order; junction bases with no gene match: 18. This CDR3 has 17 amino acids. The DNA of the CDR3 is TGTGCCTGGAACGCCTCTCCGGGACTAGGGAGGGAGGAGACCCAGTACTTC. Amino acids: CAWNASPGLGREETQYF.

This clone came up once. The gene calls are TRBV29-1 and TRBJ2-3; D is ambiguous. The CDR3 contains 12 residues. V was trimmed by 6 bases and J by 2 bases, leaving 9 bases between them. Germline V gives CDR1 SQVTM, CDR2 ANQGSEA. CDR3 nucleotide sequence: TGCAGCGTCCTTATACTCACAGATACGCAGTATTTT. Protein product: CSVLILTDTQYF.

This clone showed up just a few times. V usage is TRBV27 and J usage is TRBJ2-5, with TRBD1 as a possible D gene (6 bases). Trimming pared 2 bases from V and 2 bases from J, leaving 12 bases between. The CDR3 is 15 amino acids. Germline loops: CDR1 MNHEY, CDR2 SMNVEV (reference sequence). The CDR3 DNA sequence: TGTGCCAGCAGTTTAAGGTGGGGGCTTCAAGAGACCCAGTACTTC. Its translation: CASSLRWGLQETQYF.

This clone was seen only once. The CDR3 nucleotides read TGCAGCGTTGATGGGGCACCGGGAGAGCAGTACTTC. This sequence encodes CSVDGAPGEQYF. The chain couples TRBV29-1 to TRBJ2-5; tentatively, D is TRBD2 (6 bases). V was pared by 3 bases and J by 11 bases, with 16 bases between. CDR3 length: 12 amino acids. In germline, CDR1 is SQVTM, CDR2 ANQGSEA. The entire variable domain, with the rest obtained from reference TRBV29-1 and TRBJ2-5, is as follows: SAVISQKPSRDICQRGTSLTIQCQVDSQVTMMFWYRQQPGQSLTLIATANQGSEATYESGFVIDKFPISRPNLTFSTLTVSNMSPEDSSIYLCSVDGAPGEQYFGPGTRLLVL.

The chain uses TRBV5-1 and TRBJ1-4; a weak D match, TRBD1 (6 bases). The length of the CDR3 is 15 residues. V shed 1 base and J shed 6 bases, with 13 bases lying between them. The germline V gene has CDR1 SGHRS and CDR2 YFSETQ. CDR3 bases: TGCGCCAGCAGCTTGAGGGGGACAAAGGATGAAAAACTGTTTTTT. This sequence encodes CASSLRGTKDEKLFF.

This rearrangement joins TRBV7-2 to TRBJ1-1; 7 bases align to TRBD1. V was pared by 5 bases and J by 0 bases, with 6 bases of the junction left unmatched. The CDR3 extends over 15 amino acids. Looked up from germline, CDR1 is SGHTA and CDR2 is FQGNSA. CDR3 region: CASSGWTGLNTEAFF. The DNA of the CDR3 is TGTGCCAGCAGCGGGTGGACAGGCCTGAACACTGAAGCTTTCTTT.

This rearrangement joins TRBV11-2 to TRBJ2-2; possible D gene TRBD2, 5 bases. Germline CDR1 SGHAT, CDR2 FQNNGV. V was shortened by 3 bases and J by 3 bases, with 11 bases between the two germline ends. CDR3 size: 15 residues. CDR3 sequence (DNA): TGTGCCAGCAGCTTTTACTGGGGAGACACCGGGGAGCTGTTTTTT. This sequence encodes CASSFYWGDTGELFF.

In regard to this clone: Other DNA sequences from this sample encode an identical CDR3 as well. V gene TRBV6-1 combines with J gene TRBJ1-2; 10 bases fit TRBD1. Germline V lookup: CDR1 MNHNS, CDR2 SASEGT. The CDR3 length is 14 residues. The trim removed 6 bases at V and 2 bases at J, leaving 3 bases unmatched. CDR3: CASSPGQGNYGYTF. CDR3 sequence (DNA): TGTGCCAGCAGCCCGGGACAGGGGAACTATGGCTACACCTTC.

The chain is built from TRBV7-9 and TRBJ2-1; the match to TRBD1 covers 8 bases. The trim removed 5 bases at V and 8 bases at J, leaving 14 bases unmatched. Germline V gene data show CDR1 as SEHNR and CDR2 as FQNEAQ (reference sequence). The CDR3 sequence is 16 residues long. CDR3 sequence reads: CASSPSTGAWGDEQFF. CDR3 sequence (DNA): TGTGCCAGCAGCCCATCGACAGGGGCGTGGGGGGATGAGCAGTTCTTC.